Shown below are 3 T cell receptor beta chains from a single sample sequenced in a study of T cells in pancreatic ductal adenocarcinoma. This table comes from immunoSEQ multiplex PCR, and its TCRdb copy is limited to in-frame clones, with some not included. Among under 20,000 clones listed, 88% were seen once. No neoadjuvant therapy was given to the selected pancreatic ductal adenocarcinoma patients before their surgery. The material sequenced was PBMCs. Receptors originate from a human donor with pancreatic ductal adenocarcinoma.

J is TRBJ2-3 and V is TRBV7-9; D uncertain. In germline, CDR1 is SEHNR, CDR2 FQNEAQ (reference sequence). V was shortened by 5 bases and J by 6 bases, with 21 bases between the two germline ends. This CDR3 contains 16 residues. The CDR3 loop is CASSPRPQKARDTQYF. DNA for the CDR3: TGTGCCAGCAGCCCCCGGCCCCAAAAGGCGAGGGATACGCAGTATTTT.

V gene TRBV10-3 combines with J gene TRBJ1-5, with D hard to call. Trimming shortened V by 2 bases and J by 9 bases, and 17 bases separated the two germline ends. Germline CDR1 ENHRY, CDR2 SYGVKD. CDR3 length: 15 residues. CDR3 bases: TGTGCCATCAGTGAGGGGCCTCAAAGATCATTGCCCCAGCATTTT. As protein: CAISEGPQRSLPQHF.

V and J are TRBV18 and TRBJ2-7; tentative D call: TRBD2 (6 bases). Between the trimmed V and J ends, which lost 5 bases and 1 base, there was a span of 12 bases. Germline V gene data show CDR1 as KGHSH and CDR2 as LQKENI. The CDR3 sequence is 14 residues long. The chain's CDR3 is CASSTGLTSYEQYF. CDR3 bases: TGTGCCAGCTCAACGGGACTTACATCCTACGAGCAGTACTTC. The full variable domain, with the rest looked up from reference TRBV18 and TRBJ2-7, is NAGVMQNPRHLVRRRGQEARLRCSPMKGHSHVYWYRQLPEEGLKFMVYLQKENIIDESGMPKERFSAEFPKEGPSILRIQQVVRGDSAAYFCASSTGLTSYEQYFGPGTRLTVT.